This TCR beta chain was obtained from a study of cytomegalovirus exposure and HLA in healthy donors. Study background: The approximately 120 validation repertoires were produced on the same platform as the approximately 620 repertoires of the first cohort. This was reported in a later analysis.

Profiled with immunoSEQ multiplex PCR; TCRdb holds only in-frame clones, not every one. The data show 200,000 or so clones, 80% to 90% seen once. This clone was observed a single time. No antigen is known for it. The CDR3 runs 15 residues. Per germline, CDR1 SGDLS and CDR2 YYNGEE. V lost 3 bases and J lost 7; bases outside the gene matches: 9. Overall study findings and caveats: The authors listed 150 to 200 TCR beta chains as cytomegalovirus-associated. Rare TCR sequences predominated, though certain public TCRs were found in many donors. The classifier was said to identify cytomegalovirus status with high specificity and sensitivity.

The TCR comes from a woman younger than 30 in good health and CMV-seronegative. Sequenced sample: PBMCs. V usage is TRBV9 and J usage is TRBJ1-2; 10 bases are a match to TRBD1. The CDR3 sequence: CASSDYDRGRGGYTF. CDR3 coding DNA: TGTGCCAGCAGCGATTATGACAGGGGGCGCGGTGGCTACACCTTC.